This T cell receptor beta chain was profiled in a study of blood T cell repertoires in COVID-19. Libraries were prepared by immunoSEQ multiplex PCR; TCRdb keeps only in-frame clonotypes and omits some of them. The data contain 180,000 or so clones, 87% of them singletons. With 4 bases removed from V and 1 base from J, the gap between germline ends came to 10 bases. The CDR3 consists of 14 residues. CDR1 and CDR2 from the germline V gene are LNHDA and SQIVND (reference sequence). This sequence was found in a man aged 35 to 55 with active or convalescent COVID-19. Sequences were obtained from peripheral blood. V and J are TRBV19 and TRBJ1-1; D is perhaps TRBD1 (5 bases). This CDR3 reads CASSRGRENTEAFF. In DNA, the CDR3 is TGTGCCAGTAGTAGGGGCAGGGAGAACACTGAAGCTTTCTTT.